This T cell receptor beta chain was sequenced in a study of a mutant IDH1 vaccine in newly diagnosed glioma. Study-wide background: The study started vaccination 4-6 weeks after radiotherapy alone, or with temozolomide cycles.

A note on this clone: The antigen is not known.

TCRdb's table, derived via immunoSEQ multiplex PCR, lists solely in-frame clones and lacks some. The sample has tens of thousands of clones; less than 75% are singletons. Sample time point: week 47, end of study. A 20-mer mutant IDH1 peptide at 300 ug was injected subcutaneously with topical imiquimod. The junction had 9 bases not matched to a gene; V was cut back by 6 bases and J by 4 bases. Looked up from germline, CDR1 is SNHLY and CDR2 is FYNNEI. The CDR3 contains 14 residues. The chain is built from TRBV2 and TRBJ2-7, with 7 bases aligning to TRBD1. This TCR was recovered from a man between 35 and 55 years old with glioma. Some clones in this sample may be carry-over from other donors' samples. Sequencing used peripheral blood mononuclear cells (PBMCs), obtained from a glioma patient whose treatment included an IDH1 peptide vaccine. The chain's CDR3 is CASRGAGGRYEQYF. CDR3 DNA: TGTGCCAGCAGGGGGGCAGGGGGTCGGTACGAGCAGTACTTC.